The clone carrying this T cell receptor (beta chain) was detected a few times. Its antigen is not known. The data were obtained in a study of cytomegalovirus exposure and HLA in healthy donors. General study points: In a later analysis, first-cohort TCR clusters were found to tend to co-occur in the 130 or so validation repertoires.

TCRdb keeps only in-frame clones here, not all; method: immunoSEQ multiplex PCR. The sample contains approximately 260,000 clones, 80% to 90% of which appear only once. The CDR3 runs 14 residues. Germline CDR1 reads GTSNPN; CDR2 reads SVGIG (reference sequence). The V end lost 0 bases, the J end lost 0 bases, and 6 bases lay between the germline ends. Sequenced material: PBMCs. The receptor was derived from a woman aged 18-29 years in good health and CMV-seronegative. J is TRBJ1-5 and V is TRBV30; D unclear. The CDR3 here is CAWSVTDSNQPQHF. CDR3 nucleotides: TGTGCCTGGAGTGTAACAGATAGCAATCAGCCCCAGCATTTT. Drawing the rest from reference TRBV30 and TRBJ1-5, the complete variable domain is SQTIHQWPATLVQPVGSPLSLECTVEGTSNPNLYWYRQAAGRGLQLLFYSVGIGQISSEVPQNLSASRPQDRQFILSSKKLLLSDSGFYLCAWSVTDSNQPQHFGDGTRLSIL.